The clone carrying this TCR beta chain was found many times. Its matching antigen is unknown. The hyperthyroidism patients had all been newly diagnosed, and their disease duration was under 2 months. Their ages ranged from 18 to 65 years. The CDR3 loop spans 13 amino acids. Germline V lookup: CDR1 LNHDA, CDR2 SQIVND (reference sequence). Trimming removed 7 bases at V and 9 bases at J, with 18 bases between. The entry originates in a study of T cells in Graves' hyperthyroidism and ophthalmopathy. In the study overall: Any treatment followed the collection of peripheral blood at initial diagnosis. Study-wide points: Blood also showed most of the thyroid clonotypes that were expanded above 0.001. Prediction of ophthalmopathy progression came a median around 7.1 months pre-onset.

The TCR beta CDR3 regions underwent amplification using RNA transcripts as the source. The HTBI set primed first-round TCR CDR3 RT-PCR. TCRdb processed the multiplex PCR reads anew with MiXCR; each CDR3 protein has one entry. This table holds around 350,000 distinct CDR3 sequences, roughly 19% found once. The chain employs TRBV19 and TRBJ1-2; the D gene is possibly TRBD1 (5 bases). Source material: blood. This clonotype was sampled from a woman in her late teens or twenties with Graves' hyperthyroidism. The CDR3 loop is CASTAAGDESYTF. CDR3 nucleotides: TGTGCCAGTACCGCGGCGGGGGATGAAAGCTACACCTTC.